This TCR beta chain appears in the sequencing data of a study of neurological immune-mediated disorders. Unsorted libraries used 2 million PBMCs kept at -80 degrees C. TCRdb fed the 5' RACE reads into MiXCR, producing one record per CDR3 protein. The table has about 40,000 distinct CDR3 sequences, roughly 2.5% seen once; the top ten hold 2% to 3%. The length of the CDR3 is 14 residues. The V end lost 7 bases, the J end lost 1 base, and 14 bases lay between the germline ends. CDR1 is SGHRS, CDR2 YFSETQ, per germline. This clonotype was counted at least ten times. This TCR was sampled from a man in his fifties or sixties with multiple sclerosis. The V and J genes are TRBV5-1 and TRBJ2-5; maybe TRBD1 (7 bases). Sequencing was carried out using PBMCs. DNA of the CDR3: TGCGCCAGCGGGAGGACAGGCGTCCAAGAGACCCAGTACTTC. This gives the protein CASGRTGVQETQYF.